This passage covers 10 T cell receptor beta chains from one sample sequenced in a study of identical twins. One entry per CDR3 protein results from TCRdb running MiXCR on the 5' RACE reads. The sample has some 1,600,000 distinct CDR3 sequences; less than 35% are singletons. The sequencing input was cord blood. These receptors were taken from a newborn girl in good health.

This clonotype was observed a few times. The gene calls are TRBV2 and TRBJ2-1; D uncertain. This CDR3 contains 15 residues. V was cut by 0 bases and J by 6 bases, with 12 bases left in between. Germline CDR1 reads SNHLY; CDR2 reads FYNNEI. CDR3 amino acids: CASSEALRQPNEQFF. The CDR3 nucleotides are TGTGCCAGCAGTGAAGCGCTTCGGCAGCCCAATGAGCAGTTCTTC.

The rearrangement joins TRBV6-2 or TRBV6-3 to TRBJ1-1, with TRBD1 as a possible D gene (5 bases). This CDR3 contains 17 residues. The V end lost 6 bases, the J end lost 0 bases, and 20 bases lay between the germline ends. Germline loops: CDR1 MNHEY, CDR2 SVGEGT. For the CDR3, the DNA is TGTGCCAGCAGCCACCGTACAGGTTCCCGCATGAACACTGAAGCTTTCTTT. It translates to CASSHRTGSRMNTEAFF.

Only a few counts were recorded for this clonotype. The chain uses TRBV6-2 or TRBV6-3 and TRBJ2-7; 10 bases line up with TRBD2. Trimming cost V 7 bases and J 2 bases; bases outside gene matches: 5. The germline V gene has CDR1 MNHEY and CDR2 SVGEGT. CDR3 size: 14 residues. CDR3 in amino acids: CASTRTSGAYEQYF. The CDR3 nucleotides read TGTGCCAGCACCCGGACTAGCGGTGCCTACGAGCAGTACTTC.

J is TRBJ2-3 and V is TRBV5-1, with D possibly being TRBD2 (6 bases). This CDR3 region has 16 residues. Germline CDR1 SGHRS, CDR2 YFSETQ. V shed 4 bases and J shed 0 bases, with 15 bases lying between them. The CDR3 coding sequence is TGCGCCAGCAGCGGCCGGGTAGCGGCTAGCACAGATACGCAGTATTTT. Its protein is CASSGRVAASTDTQYF.

This clonotype was detected only a few times. The chain joins TRBV5-6 to TRBJ2-5; 7 positions agree with TRBD2. The J call may be wrong; the DNA end is better matched by TRBJ2-4. The length of the CDR3 is 11 residues. Germline lookup yields CDR1 SGHDT and CDR2 YYEEEE. For the CDR3, the DNA is TGTGCCAGCAGCGGCGGGAGCATTCAGTACTTC. Amino acid sequence: CASSGGSIQYF.

The CDR3 is CASRVQSSYNEQFF. The CDR3 DNA follows: TGTGCCAGCAGGGTACAGAGCTCCTACAATGAGCAGTTCTTC. V gene TRBV12-3 or TRBV12-4 combines with J gene TRBJ2-1; no clear D. The V and J ends lost 6 bases and 0 bases respectively, with 9 bases between them. The CDR3 length is 14 residues.

The V gene is TRBV9, the J gene TRBJ1-6, with 7 bases identical to TRBD1. CDR1 is SGDLS and CDR2 is YYNGEE in the germline V gene. The CDR3 length is 15 residues. Trimming at V came to 1 base and at J to 7 bases, leaving 5 bases not matched to a gene. The CDR3 nucleotides are TGTGCCAGCAGCGTAAGACAGGGAGAGAATTCACCCCTCCACTTT. It translates to CASSVRQGENSPLHF. Full variable domain (rest looked up from reference TRBV9 and TRBJ1-6): DSGVTQTPKHLITATGQRVTLRCSPRSGDLSVYWYQQSLDQGLQFLIQYYNGEERAKGNILERFSAQQFPDLHSELNLSSLELGDSALYFCASSVRQGENSPLHFGNGTRLTVT.

This clonotype was observed at least ten times. This chain joins TRBV9 and TRBJ1-2; no clear D. In germline, CDR1 is SGDLS, CDR2 YYNGEE. The CDR3 contains 16 residues. V shed 0 bases and J shed 3 bases, with 15 bases lying between them. This CDR3 is CASSVALQAWDYGYTF. CDR3 nucleotide sequence: TGTGCCAGCAGCGTAGCTTTGCAGGCCTGGGACTATGGCTACACCTTC.

Concerning this clonotype itself: Being one base from a much bigger clone, this may be a read error. The chain recombines TRBV9 with TRBJ2-1, with D perhaps matching TRBD2 (6 bases). V shed 1 base and J shed 10 bases, with 18 bases lying between them. CDR1 is SGDLS and CDR2 is YYNGEE in the germline V gene. The CDR3 runs to 15 residues. CDR3 sequence: CASSVRDSRPYEQFF. Here the CDR3 DNA reads TGTGCCAGCAGCGTACGGGACTCCCGACCCTACGAGCAGTTCTTC.

This clonotype was seen many times. A much larger clone sits a single nucleotide away, making a read error possible. The V and J genes are TRBV5-1 and TRBJ1-2; 7 bases fit TRBD1. CDR3 length: 14 amino acids. CDR1 and CDR2 from the germline V gene are SGHRS and YFSETQ. DNA of the CDR3: TGTGCCAGCAGCTTCCAGGGGGCTAACTATGGCTACACCTTC. Amino acid sequence: CASSFQGANYGYTF.